These 16 T cell receptor beta chains came from one sample sequenced in a study of blood T cells in healthy people across ages (dated by TCRdb to the mid-2010s). The library was prepared using 5' RACE. TCRdb lists the instrument as Illumina HiSeq 2500. The second PCR ran for about 6 to 11 cycles and used a J-beta primer mix along with a sample-barcoded 5' primer. The public reads were reprocessed in TCRdb via fastp at Q25 and MiXCR, keeping in-frame beta chains. Each record represents a unique CDR3 protein, reported with the most common genes and DNA among its rows. The sample records 750,000 to 850,000 distinct CDR3 sequences, approximately 25% of which are singletons. The ten most abundant clones make up more than 3% of the sample. This sample also appeared in a second study, on T cells of mothers and their children.

The sequenced sample consisted of blood. These receptors all stem from a boy between 10 and 17 years old in good health.

The chain links TRBV28 to TRBJ2-5, with 9 bases that match TRBD1. The CDR3 runs 17 residues. Trimming removed 2 bases from V and 5 bases from J; junction bases left unmatched: 12. The germline V gene encodes CDR1 MDHEN and CDR2 SYDVKM. The CDR3 DNA sequence: TGTGCCAGCAGTTTAGCGTTCGGGGACAGGGTCGGCGAGACCCAGTACTTC. This gives the protein CASSLAFGDRVGETQYF.

This clonotype was detected a few times. The chain recombines TRBV6-2 or TRBV6-3 with TRBJ2-5; D possibly uses TRBD1 or TRBD2 (5 bases each). V was pared by 1 base and J by 1 base, with 22 bases between. This CDR3 has 19 residues. From germline, CDR1 is MNHEY and CDR2 SVGEGT. This CDR3 is CASSYLDSRGRYGQETQYF. CDR3 nucleotides: TGTGCCAGCAGTTACTTGGACTCTCGGGGACGGTATGGCCAAGAGACCCAGTACTTC.

The rearrangement joins TRBV10-3 to TRBJ2-3; 14 bases agree with TRBD2. Trimming at V came to 4 bases and at J to 0 bases, leaving 6 bases not matched to a gene. This CDR3 has 18 residues. Germline V gene sequence: CDR1 ENHRY, CDR2 SYGVKD. CDR3 in amino acids: CAISAKGLAGGSTDTQYF. CDR3 coding DNA: TGTGCCATCAGTGCCAAAGGACTAGCGGGAGGAAGCACAGATACGCAGTATTTT.

This clonotype showed up just a few times. The V call is TRBV27, the J call TRBJ2-5; 10 nucleotides match TRBD1. The J call could be wrong; TRBJ2-7 is a better fit for the DNA end. The CDR3 has 16 residues. Germline V gene sequence: CDR1 MNHEY, CDR2 SMNVEV (reference sequence). The CDR3 protein is CASRDRDRGLPYEQYF. The CDR3 region has the DNA TGTGCCAGCAGGGACCGAGACAGGGGGCTTCCCTACGAGCAGTACTTC.

This chain uses TRBV21-1 with TRBJ1-1. TRBV21-1 is listed as a pseudogene. This CDR3 is 12 amino acids long. Here the CDR3 reads CASSNTCAEAFF. As DNA, the CDR3 is TGTGCCAGCAGCAATACGTGCGCTGAAGCTTTCTTT.

V usage is TRBV4-3 and J usage is TRBJ2-1; 13 nucleotides align to TRBD2. Germline values: CDR1 LGHNA, CDR2 YSLEER. The length of the CDR3 is 16 residues. After removal of 1 base from V and 9 bases from J, the junction contained 6 bases not matched to a gene. CDR3: CASSQGLAGGLGEQFF. In DNA form, the CDR3 reads TGCGCCAGCAGCCAAGGACTAGCGGGAGGTCTGGGTGAGCAGTTCTTC.

This clonotype showed up just a few times. The CDR3 sequence: CASSLFGRRRGANVLTF. For the CDR3, the DNA is TGTGCCAGCAGTTTATTCGGCCGTCGGAGGGGGGCCAACGTCCTGACTTTC. The chain couples TRBV28 to TRBJ2-6, with D possibly being TRBD2 (5 bases). The CDR3 is 17 amino acids. Trimming left V 1 base short and J 4 bases short, with 14 bases between. Germline V gene sequence: CDR1 MDHEN, CDR2 SYDVKM. Looking up the rest from reference TRBV28 and TRBJ2-6 gives the full variable domain: DVKVTQSSRYLVKRTGEKVFLECVQDMDHENMFWYRQDPGLGLRLIYFSYDVKMKEKGDIPEGYSVSREKKERFSLILESASTNQTSMYLCASSLFGRRRGANVLTFGAGSRLTVL.

V and J are TRBV7-9 and TRBJ2-5; 9 positions match TRBD2. CDR1 and CDR2 from the germline V gene are SEHNR and FQNEAQ (reference sequence). Trimming cost V 4 bases and J 0 bases; bases outside gene matches: 6. This CDR3 region has 16 residues. CDR3 DNA sequence: TGTGCCAGCAGCTCCAGCCAGCGGGAGGACCAAGAGACCCAGTACTTC. Protein: CASSSSQREDQETQYF.

This clonotype was recorded at least ten times. The rearrangement links TRBV12-3 or TRBV12-4 to TRBJ1-4, with 9 nucleotides matching TRBD1. This CDR3 is built from 13 residues. V shed 6 bases, J shed 7 bases, and the junction held 3 bases outside the gene matches. The CDR3 spells CASSPGQGEKLFF. The CDR3 region has the DNA TGTGCCAGCAGCCCGGGACAGGGTGAAAAACTGTTTTTT.

The J gene is TRBJ2-7, the V gene TRBV20-1; D unresolved. The germline CDR1 and CDR2 sequences are DFQATT and SNEGSKA (reference sequence). The CDR3 contains 14 residues. Trimming removed 3 bases from V and 4 bases from J, with 16 bases in between. The CDR3 loop reads CSASERMSRYEQYF. The CDR3 DNA is TGCAGTGCTAGCGAACGGATGAGTCGGTACGAGCAGTACTTC.

The V call is TRBV3-1, the J call TRBJ2-3; TRBD2 agrees at 13 bases. Germline CDR1 reads LGHDT; CDR2 reads YNNKEL (reference sequence). This CDR3 region has 14 residues. Trimming at V came to 6 bases and at J to 7 bases, leaving 4 bases not matched to a gene. The CDR3 here is CASSGTSGVYTQYF. The CDR3 nucleotides read TGTGCCAGCAGTGGGACTAGCGGGGTATATACGCAGTATTTT.

In this sample, this clonotype turned up once. The chain is built from TRBV29-1 and TRBJ2-5, with D perhaps matching TRBD1 (6 bases). This CDR3 has 14 amino acids. Germline lookup yields CDR1 SQVTM and CDR2 ANQGSEA. The CDR3 region is CNVARSTGQETQYF. In nucleotides, the CDR3 is TGCAACGTCGCACGGTCGACAGGCCAAGAGACCCAGTACTTC.

CDR3 sequence reads: CASSLYGRDLSGANVLTF. The CDR3 coding sequence is TGCGCCAGCAGCTTGTACGGCAGAGACCTCTCTGGGGCCAACGTCCTGACTTTC. This chain connects TRBV5-1 to TRBJ2-6; the D is unclear. This CDR3 is built from 18 residues. CDR1 is SGHRS, CDR2 YFSETQ, per germline. The V gene lost 1 base and the J gene lost 0 bases, with 14 bases spanning the gap.

This rearrangement joins TRBV15 to TRBJ2-2, with D perhaps TRBD1 (6 bases). The CDR3 runs to 16 residues. V shed 0 bases and J shed 3 bases, with 11 bases lying between them. Germline V gene sequence: CDR1 LNHNV, CDR2 YYDKDF (reference sequence). The CDR3 DNA reads TGTGCCACCAGCAGAGATTTCGACAGGCACACCGGGGAGCTGTTTTTT. It translates to CATSRDFDRHTGELFF. The full variable domain, completed using reference TRBV15 and TRBJ2-2, is DAMVIQNPRYQVTQFGKPVTLSCSQTLNHNVMYWYQQKSSQAPKLLFHYYDKDFNNEADTPDNFQSRRPNTSFCFLDIRSPGLGDTAMYLCATSRDFDRHTGELFFGEGSRLTVL.

The rearrangement links TRBV4-1 to TRBJ2-7, with D hard to call. The CDR3 has 16 amino acids. Germline V lookup: CDR1 MGHRA, CDR2 YSYEKL. V lost 0 bases to trimming and J lost 1 base, with 13 bases between them. CDR3 in DNA: TGCGCCAGCAGCCAAGAGGCGGTTGGTTCGTCCTACGAGCAGTACTTC. Translating it yields CASSQEAVGSSYEQYF.

This chain links TRBV18 with TRBJ2-7; the match to TRBD1 covers 7 bases. Germline assignment: CDR1 KGHSH and CDR2 LQKENI. This CDR3 is 17 amino acids long. Losses at the gene ends were 0 bases for V and 0 bases for J; bases not matched to a gene: 8. CDR3 DNA: TGTGCCAGCTCACCACCGTCAGGGGGTAAGAGCTCCTACGAGCAGTACTTC. This codes for CASSPPSGGKSSYEQYF.